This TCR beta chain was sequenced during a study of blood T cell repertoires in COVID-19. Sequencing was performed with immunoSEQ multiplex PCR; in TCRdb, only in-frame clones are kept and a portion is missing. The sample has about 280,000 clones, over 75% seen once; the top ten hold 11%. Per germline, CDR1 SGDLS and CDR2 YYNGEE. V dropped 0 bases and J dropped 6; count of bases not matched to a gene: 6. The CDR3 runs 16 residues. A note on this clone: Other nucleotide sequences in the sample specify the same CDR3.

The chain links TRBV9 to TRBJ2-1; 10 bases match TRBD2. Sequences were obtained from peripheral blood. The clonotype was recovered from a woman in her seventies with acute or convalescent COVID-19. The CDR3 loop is CASSVGPSGGANEQFF. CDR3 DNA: TGTGCCAGCAGCGTAGGACCGAGCGGGGGGGCCAATGAGCAGTTCTTC.